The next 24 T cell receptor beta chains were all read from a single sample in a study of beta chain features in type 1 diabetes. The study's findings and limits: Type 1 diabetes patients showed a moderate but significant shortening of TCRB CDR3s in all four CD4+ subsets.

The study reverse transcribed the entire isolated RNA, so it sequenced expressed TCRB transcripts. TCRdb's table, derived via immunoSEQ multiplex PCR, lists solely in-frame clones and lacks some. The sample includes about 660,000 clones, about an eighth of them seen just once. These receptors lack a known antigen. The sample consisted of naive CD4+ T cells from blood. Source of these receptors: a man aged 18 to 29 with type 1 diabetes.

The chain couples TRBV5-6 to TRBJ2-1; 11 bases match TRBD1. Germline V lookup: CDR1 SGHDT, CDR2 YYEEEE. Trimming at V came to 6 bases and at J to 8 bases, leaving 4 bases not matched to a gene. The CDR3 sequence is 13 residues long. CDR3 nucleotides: TGTGCCAGCACGGACAGGGGGCCGTATGAGCAGTTCTTC. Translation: CASTDRGPYEQFF.

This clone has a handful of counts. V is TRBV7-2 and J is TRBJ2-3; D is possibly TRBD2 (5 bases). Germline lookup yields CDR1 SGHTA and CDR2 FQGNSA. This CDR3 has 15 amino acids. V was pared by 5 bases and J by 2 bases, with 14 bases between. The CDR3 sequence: CASSPRTPFTDTQYF. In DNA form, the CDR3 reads TGTGCCAGCAGCCCAAGGACTCCTTTCACAGATACGCAGTATTTT.

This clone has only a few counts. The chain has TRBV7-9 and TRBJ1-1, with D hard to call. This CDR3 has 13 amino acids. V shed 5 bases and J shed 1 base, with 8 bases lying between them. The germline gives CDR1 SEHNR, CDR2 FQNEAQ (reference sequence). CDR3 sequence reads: CASSREQNTEAFF. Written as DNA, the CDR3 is TGTGCCAGCAGCCGAGAACAGAACACTGAAGCTTTCTTT. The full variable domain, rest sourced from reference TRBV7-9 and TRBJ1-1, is DTGVSQNPRHKITKRGQNVTFRCDPISEHNRLYWYRQTLGQGPEFLTYFQNEAQLEKSRLLSDRFSAERPKGSFSTLEIQRTEQGDSAMYLCASSREQNTEAFFGQGTRLTVV.

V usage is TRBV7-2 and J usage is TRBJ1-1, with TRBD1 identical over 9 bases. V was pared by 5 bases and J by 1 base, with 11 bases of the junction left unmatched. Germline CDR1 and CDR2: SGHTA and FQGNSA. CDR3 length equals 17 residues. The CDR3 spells CASSAQLPGQGNTEAFF. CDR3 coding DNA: TGTGCCAGCAGCGCCCAACTGCCGGGACAGGGGAACACTGAAGCTTTCTTT.

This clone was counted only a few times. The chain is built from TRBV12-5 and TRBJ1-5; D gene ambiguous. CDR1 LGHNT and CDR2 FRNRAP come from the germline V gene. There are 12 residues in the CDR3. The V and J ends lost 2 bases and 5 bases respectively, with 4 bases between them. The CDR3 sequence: CASGLTDQPQHF. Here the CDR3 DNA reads TGTGCTAGTGGTTTGACTGATCAGCCCCAGCATTTT.

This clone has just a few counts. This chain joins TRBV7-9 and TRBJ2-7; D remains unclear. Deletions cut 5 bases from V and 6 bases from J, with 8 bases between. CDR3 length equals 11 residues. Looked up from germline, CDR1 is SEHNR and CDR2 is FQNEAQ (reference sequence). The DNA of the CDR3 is TGTGCCAGCAGCCGGAGTACCGAGCAGTACTTC. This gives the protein CASSRSTEQYF.

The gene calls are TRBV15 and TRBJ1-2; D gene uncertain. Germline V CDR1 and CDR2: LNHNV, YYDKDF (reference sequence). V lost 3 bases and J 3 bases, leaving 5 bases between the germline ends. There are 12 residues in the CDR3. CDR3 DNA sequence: TGTGCCACCAGCAGGGACTACTATGGCTACACCTTC. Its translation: CATSRDYYGYTF.

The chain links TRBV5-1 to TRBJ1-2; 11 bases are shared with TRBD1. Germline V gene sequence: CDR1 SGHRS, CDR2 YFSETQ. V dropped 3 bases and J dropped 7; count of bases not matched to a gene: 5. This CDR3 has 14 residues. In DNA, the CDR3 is TGCGCCAGCAGCTCCGGACAGGGGGCTGGTGGCTACACCTTC. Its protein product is CASSSGQGAGGYTF.

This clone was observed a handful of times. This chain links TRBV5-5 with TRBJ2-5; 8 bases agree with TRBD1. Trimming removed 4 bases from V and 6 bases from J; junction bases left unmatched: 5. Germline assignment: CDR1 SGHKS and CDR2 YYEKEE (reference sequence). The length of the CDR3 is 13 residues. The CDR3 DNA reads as TGTGCCAGCAGCCCGGACAGGGATCAGACCCAGTACTTC. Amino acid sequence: CASSPDRDQTQYF.

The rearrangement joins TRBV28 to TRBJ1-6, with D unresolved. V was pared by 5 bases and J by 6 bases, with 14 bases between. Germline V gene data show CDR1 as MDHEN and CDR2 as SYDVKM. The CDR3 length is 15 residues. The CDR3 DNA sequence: TGTGCCAGCAGTCGAACGGTAGGGCGTAATTCACCCCTCCACTTT. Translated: CASSRTVGRNSPLHF.

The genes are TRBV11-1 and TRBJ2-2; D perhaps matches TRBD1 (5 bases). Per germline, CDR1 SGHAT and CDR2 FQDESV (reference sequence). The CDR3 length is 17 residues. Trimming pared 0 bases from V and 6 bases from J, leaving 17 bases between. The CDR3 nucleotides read TGTGCCAGCAGCTTAGCGCCGGCTGGCATAGGGGCCGGGGAGCTGTTTTTT. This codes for CASSLAPAGIGAGELFF.

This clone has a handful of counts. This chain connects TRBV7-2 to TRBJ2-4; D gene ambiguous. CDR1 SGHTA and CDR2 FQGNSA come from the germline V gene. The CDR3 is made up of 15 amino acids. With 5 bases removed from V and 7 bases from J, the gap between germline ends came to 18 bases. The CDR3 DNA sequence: TGTGCCAGCAGCCTAGGAAGCCTTACTGGGAACATTCAGTACTTC. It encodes CASSLGSLTGNIQYF.

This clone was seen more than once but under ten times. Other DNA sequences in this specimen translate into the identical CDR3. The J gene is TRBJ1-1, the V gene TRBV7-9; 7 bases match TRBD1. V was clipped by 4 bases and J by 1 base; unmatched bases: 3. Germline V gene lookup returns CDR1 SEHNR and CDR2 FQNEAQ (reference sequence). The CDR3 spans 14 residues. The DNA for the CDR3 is TGTGCCAGCAGCTCCCGGACAGGGAACACTGAAGCTTTCTTT. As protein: CASSSRTGNTEAFF.

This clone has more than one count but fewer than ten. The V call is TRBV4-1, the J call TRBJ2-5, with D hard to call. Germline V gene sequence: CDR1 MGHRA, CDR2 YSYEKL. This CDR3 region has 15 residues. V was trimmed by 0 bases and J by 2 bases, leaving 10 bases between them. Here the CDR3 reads CASSQDHPVQETQYF. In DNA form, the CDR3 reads TGCGCCAGCAGCCAAGATCATCCGGTACAAGAGACCCAGTACTTC.

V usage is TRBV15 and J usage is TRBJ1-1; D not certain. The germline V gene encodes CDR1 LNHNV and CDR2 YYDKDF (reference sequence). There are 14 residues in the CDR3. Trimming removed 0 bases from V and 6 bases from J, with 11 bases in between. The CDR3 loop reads CATSREAGRPEAFF. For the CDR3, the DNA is TGTGCCACCAGCAGAGAGGCAGGCAGGCCTGAAGCTTTCTTT.

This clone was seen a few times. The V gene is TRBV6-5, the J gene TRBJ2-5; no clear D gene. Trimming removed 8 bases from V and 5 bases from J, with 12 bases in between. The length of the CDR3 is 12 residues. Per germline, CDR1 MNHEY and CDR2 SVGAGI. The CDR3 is CASGTSWETQYF. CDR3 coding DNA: TGTGCCAGCGGAACGTCGTGGGAGACCCAGTACTTC.

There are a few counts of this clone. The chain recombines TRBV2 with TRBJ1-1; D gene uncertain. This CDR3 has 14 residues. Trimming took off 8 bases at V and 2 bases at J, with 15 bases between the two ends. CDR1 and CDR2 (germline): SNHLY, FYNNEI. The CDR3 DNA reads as TGTGCCAGCGCTCAGGAATACAGAAACACTGAAGCTTTCTTT. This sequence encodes CASAQEYRNTEAFF.

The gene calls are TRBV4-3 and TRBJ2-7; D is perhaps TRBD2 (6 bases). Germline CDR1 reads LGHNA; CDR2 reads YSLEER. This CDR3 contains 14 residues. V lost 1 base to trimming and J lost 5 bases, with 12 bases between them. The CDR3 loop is CASSQVTGGDEQYF. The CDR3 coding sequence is TGCGCCAGCAGCCAAGTAACCGGGGGAGACGAGCAGTACTTC.

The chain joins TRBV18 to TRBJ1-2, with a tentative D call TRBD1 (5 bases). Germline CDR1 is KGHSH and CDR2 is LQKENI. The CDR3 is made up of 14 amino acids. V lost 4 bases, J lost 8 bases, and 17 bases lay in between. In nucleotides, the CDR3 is TGTGCCAGCTCACTTGGGACCGGTAATCGGGGCTACACCTTC. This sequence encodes CASSLGTGNRGYTF. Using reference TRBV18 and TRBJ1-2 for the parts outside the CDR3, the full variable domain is NAGVMQNPRHLVRRRGQEARLRCSPMKGHSHVYWYRQLPEEGLKFMVYLQKENIIDESGMPKERFSAEFPKEGPSILRIQQVVRGDSAAYFCASSLGTGNRGYTFGSGTRLTVV.

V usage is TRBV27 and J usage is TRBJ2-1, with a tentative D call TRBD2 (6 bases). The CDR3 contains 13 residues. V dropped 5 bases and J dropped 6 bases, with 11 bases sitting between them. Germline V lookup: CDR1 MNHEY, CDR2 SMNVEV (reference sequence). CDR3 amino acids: CASSTLASNEQFF. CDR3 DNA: TGTGCCAGCAGTACACTAGCAAGCAATGAGCAGTTCTTC.

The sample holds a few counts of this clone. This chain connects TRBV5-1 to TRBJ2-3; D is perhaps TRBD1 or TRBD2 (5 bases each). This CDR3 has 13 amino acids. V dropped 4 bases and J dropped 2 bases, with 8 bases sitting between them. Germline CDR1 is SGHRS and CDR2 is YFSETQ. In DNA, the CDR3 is TGCGCCAGCAGCCCCGGGACCACAGATACGCAGTATTTT. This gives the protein CASSPGTTDTQYF.

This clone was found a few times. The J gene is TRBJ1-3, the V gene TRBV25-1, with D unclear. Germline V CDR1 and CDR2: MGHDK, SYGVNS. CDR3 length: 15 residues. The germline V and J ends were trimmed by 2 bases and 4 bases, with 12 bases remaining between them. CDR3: CASSEPGPPGNTIYF. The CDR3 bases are TGTGCCAGCAGTGAACCGGGCCCCCCAGGAAACACCATATATTTT.

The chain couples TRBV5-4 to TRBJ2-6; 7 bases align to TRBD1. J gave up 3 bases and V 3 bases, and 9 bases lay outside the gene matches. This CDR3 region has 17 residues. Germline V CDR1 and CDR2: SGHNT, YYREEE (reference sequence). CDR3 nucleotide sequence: TGTGCCAGCAGCTCTATCAGGGGGATAGTTGGGGCCAACGTCCTGACTTTC. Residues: CASSSIRGIVGANVLTF.

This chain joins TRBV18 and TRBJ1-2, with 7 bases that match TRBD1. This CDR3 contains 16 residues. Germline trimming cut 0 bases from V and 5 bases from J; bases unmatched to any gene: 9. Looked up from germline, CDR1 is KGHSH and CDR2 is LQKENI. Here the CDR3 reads CASSPPSGQVAYGYTF. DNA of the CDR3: TGTGCCAGCTCACCACCGAGCGGACAGGTGGCGTATGGCTACACCTTC.